Each of the 28 T cell receptor beta chains below was sequenced from the same sample in a study of blood T cell repertoires in COVID-19. TCRdb's copy holds only in-frame clones and misses some; the assay was immunoSEQ multiplex PCR. The data contain tens of thousands of clones, roughly 87% of them singletons. Sequencing used peripheral blood. These receptors all stem from a woman aged 55-75 years with active COVID-19.

The rearrangement uses TRBV4-1 and TRBJ1-2; 12 nucleotides line up with TRBD1. V trimming: 4 bases; J trimming: 4 bases; junction bases outside the gene matches: 7. Germline V CDR1 and CDR2: MGHRA, YSYEKL. The CDR3 spans 16 residues. This CDR3 is CASSREGQGAGYGYTF. The CDR3 DNA is TGCGCCAGCAGCCGAGAGGGACAGGGGGCCGGCTATGGCTACACCTTC.

The chain has TRBV5-4 and TRBJ2-3; 8 bases align to TRBD2. CDR1 and CDR2 from the germline V gene are SGHNT and YYREEE (reference sequence). The CDR3 has 16 amino acids. J lost 5 bases, V lost 0 bases, and 8 bases had no gene match. CDR3 sequence reads: CASSLGAGAEGDTQYF. The CDR3 region has the DNA TGTGCCAGCAGCTTGGGAGCGGGAGCGGAAGGAGATACGCAGTATTTT.

V and J are TRBV21-1 and TRBJ2-1; the listed D gene, TRBD2, was not tested against the DNA. TRBV21-1 is annotated as a pseudogene. The CDR3 consists of 16 residues. CDR3 in amino acids: CASSKQPSGRGNEQFF. The CDR3 region has the DNA TGTGCCAGCAGCAAGCAGCCTAGCGGGAGGGGAAATGAGCAGTTCTTC.

The chain couples TRBV2 to TRBJ2-3; perhaps TRBD1 as D (8 bases). The CDR3 loop spans 16 amino acids. Trimming left V 6 bases short and J 4 bases short, with 20 bases between. Germline CDR1 SNHLY, CDR2 FYNNEI. The CDR3 is CASSPQGGGRADTQYF. DNA for the CDR3: TGTGCCAGCAGCCCACAGGGGGGGGGTCGGGCAGATACGCAGTATTTT.

The V call is TRBV30, the J call TRBJ2-3, with D hard to call. CDR1 GTSNPN and CDR2 SVGIG come from the germline V gene (reference sequence). Deletions cut 5 bases from V and 14 bases from J, with 8 bases between. The CDR3 has 8 amino acids. Written as DNA, the CDR3 is TGTGCCTGGGGGATGCGGTATTTT. As protein: CAWGMRYF.

The genes are TRBV18 and TRBJ1-1, with D possibly being TRBD1 (5 bases). The CDR3 totals 13 residues. Germline CDR1 KGHSH, CDR2 LQKENI. V lost 3 bases to trimming and J lost 4 bases, with 9 bases between them. CDR3 nucleotides: TGTGCCAGCTCACCCTCGGGGGGCACTGAAGCTTTCTTT. Translation gives CASSPSGGTEAFF.

V and J are TRBV28 and TRBJ1-6; D gene unclear. The V gene's germline CDR1 is MDHEN and CDR2 SYDVKM. This CDR3 is 13 amino acids long. V was trimmed by 7 bases and J by 6 bases, leaving 10 bases between them. The CDR3 DNA reads as TGTGCCAGCAATCCTTTTATTAATTCACCCCTCCACTTT. Translating it yields CASNPFINSPLHF. Combining the CDR3 with reference TRBV28 and TRBJ1-6 gives the whole variable domain DVKVTQSSRYLVKRTGEKVFLECVQDMDHENMFWYRQDPGLGLRLIYFSYDVKMKEKGDIPEGYSVSREKKERFSLILESASTNQTSMYLCASNPFINSPLHFGNGTRLTVT.

The chain recombines TRBV7-9 with TRBJ2-1; possible D gene TRBD2, 6 bases. Germline CDR1 SEHNR, CDR2 FQNEAQ (reference sequence). V gave up 5 bases and J gave up 3 bases, with 14 bases separating them. The CDR3 sequence is 15 residues long. The CDR3 protein is CASSPPGLHYNEQFF. DNA for the CDR3: TGTGCCAGCAGCCCCCCGGGACTCCACTACAATGAGCAGTTCTTC. The full variable domain, with the rest looked up from reference TRBV7-9 and TRBJ2-1, is DTGVSQNPRHKITKRGQNVTFRCDPISEHNRLYWYRQTLGQGPEFLTYFQNEAQLEKSRLLSDRFSAERPKGSFSTLEIQRTEQGDSAMYLCASSPPGLHYNEQFFGPGTRLTVL.

This chain connects TRBV2 to TRBJ2-2; perhaps TRBD1 as D (5 bases). The CDR3 runs to 15 residues. Germline assignment: CDR1 SNHLY and CDR2 FYNNEI. The V end lost 7 bases, the J end lost 3 bases, and 15 bases lay between the germline ends. The CDR3 DNA sequence: TGTGCCAGCATAGCCGACAGAACTTACACCGGGGAGCTGTTTTTT. It translates to CASIADRTYTGELFF.

This clone has only one observation. This rearrangement joins TRBV7-3 to TRBJ1-4; TRBD1 might be the D (6 bases). This CDR3 is built from 15 residues. V gave up 5 bases and J gave up 0 bases, with 10 bases separating them. The germline V gene encodes CDR1 SGHTA and CDR2 FQGTGA. In nucleotides, the CDR3 is TGTGCCAGCAGCCTACAGGGTCCAACTAATGAAAAACTGTTTTTT. Translated, it gives CASSLQGPTNEKLFF.

The genes are TRBV2 and TRBJ1-1; no clear D gene. Germline CDR1 SNHLY, CDR2 FYNNEI. CDR3 length: 14 amino acids. V lost 4 bases and J 6 bases, leaving 15 bases between the germline ends. The CDR3 spells CASSVISLRSEAFF. CDR3 coding DNA: TGTGCCAGCAGTGTTATAAGCCTCCGCTCTGAAGCTTTCTTT.

The J gene is TRBJ1-1, the V gene TRBV19; 8 positions agree with TRBD1. V lost 5 bases and J lost 5; bases outside the gene matches: 10. The CDR3 has 15 residues. In germline, CDR1 is LNHDA, CDR2 SQIVND (reference sequence). Written as DNA, the CDR3 is TGTGCCAGTAGTTCCTTCGGGACAGGAGAAACTGAAGCTTTCTTT. Its protein product is CASSSFGTGETEAFF.

The rearrangement joins TRBV3-1 (or the pseudogene TRBV3-2) to TRBJ2-5; weak D call: TRBD2 (6 bases). Germline-derived CDR1 and CDR2 are LGHDT and YNNKEL (reference sequence). The CDR3 is 12 residues long. V was clipped by 6 bases and J by 7 bases, with 12 bases between them. CDR3 bases: TGTGCCAGCAGATCGGACGGGGGGACCCAGTACTTC. Amino acids: CASRSDGGTQYF.

The chain has TRBV7-2 and TRBJ1-1; D is perhaps TRBD1 (6 bases). The CDR3 has 15 residues. The germline gives CDR1 SGHTA, CDR2 FQGNSA. Deletions cut 3 bases from V and 6 bases from J, with 17 bases between. The CDR3 nucleotides read TGTGCCAGCAGCTTGCAGGTGGGGGCGTTGGCTGAAGCTTTCTTT. This codes for CASSLQVGALAEAFF.

The V gene is TRBV11-2, the J gene TRBJ2-7; the match to TRBD1 covers 8 bases. Germline V gene lookup returns CDR1 SGHAT and CDR2 FQNNGV. The CDR3 is made up of 13 amino acids. The ends lost 5 bases at V and 7 bases at J; junction bases unmatched: 7. CDR3 sequence (DNA): TGTGCCAGCAGCCTCGACAGGGGAGGAGAGCAGTACTTC. Translation gives CASSLDRGGEQYF.

This clone has a handful of counts. V usage is TRBV6-5 and J usage is TRBJ1-6; 7 nucleotides align to TRBD1. CDR1 is MNHEY and CDR2 is SVGAGI in the germline V gene. V shed 6 bases and J 10 bases; nucleotides not matched to a gene: 9. CDR3 length equals 14 residues. CDR3 sequence: CASRTQGTESPLHF. The CDR3 bases are TGTGCCAGCAGGACACAGGGGACGGAATCACCCCTCCACTTT.

V gene TRBV5-1 combines with J gene TRBJ2-3, with 9 bases that match TRBD2. The CDR3 spans 16 residues. CDR1 is SGHRS and CDR2 is YFSETQ in the germline V gene. Losses at the gene ends were 2 bases for V and 0 bases for J; bases not matched to a gene: 4. CDR3 nucleotide sequence: TGCGCCAGCAGCTTCCAGACTAGCGGAAGCACAGATACGCAGTATTTT. Residues: CASSFQTSGSTDTQYF.

The chain combines TRBV5-1 with TRBJ1-5; D possibly corresponds to TRBD1 (5 bases). Germline CDR1 reads SGHRS; CDR2 reads YFSETQ. Trimming took 3 bases from V and 4 from J, leaving 11 bases between them. The CDR3 length is 14 residues. The CDR3 sequence: CASSWTGGNQPQHF. Written as DNA, the CDR3 is TGCGCCAGCAGCTGGACGGGGGGGAATCAGCCCCAGCATTTT.

The chain is built from TRBV7-8 and TRBJ1-1; no definite D call. Germline assignment: CDR1 SGHVS and CDR2 FQNEAQ. This CDR3 spans 14 amino acids. With 5 bases removed from V and 1 base from J, the gap between germline ends came to 11 bases. CDR3 bases: TGTGCCAGCAGCCCCGGTTACGCGAACACTGAAGCTTTCTTT. It codes for CASSPGYANTEAFF.

The chain carries TRBV4-1 and TRBJ2-7; a possible D gene is TRBD2 (5 bases). The CDR3 contains 16 residues. Trimming stripped 0 bases from V and 2 bases from J, with 14 bases between. Per germline, CDR1 MGHRA and CDR2 YSYEKL. CDR3 in DNA: TGCGCCAGCAGCCAAGATCTGAGACTACAGACCTACGAGCAGTACTTC. Translated: CASSQDLRLQTYEQYF.

The genes are TRBV7-3 and TRBJ2-5, with 12 bases lining up with TRBD2. Germline V gene sequence: CDR1 SGHTA, CDR2 FQGTGA. V lost 2 bases to trimming and J lost 3 bases; unmatched junction nucleotides: 4. The CDR3 is made up of 16 amino acids. CDR3 in DNA: TGTGCCAGCAGCTTAGGGACTAGCGGGTTGAAAGAGACCCAGTACTTC. Translating it yields CASSLGTSGLKETQYF.

This clone was seen only once. CDR3 in amino acids: CASRAGQGNTIYF. The CDR3 region has the DNA TGTGCCAGCAGGGCCGGACAGGGAAACACCATATATTTT. This rearrangement joins TRBV6-5 to TRBJ1-3; D might be TRBD1 (6 bases). Trimming left V 6 bases short and J 4 bases short, with 10 bases between. The V gene's germline CDR1 is MNHEY and CDR2 SVGAGI. The CDR3 spans 13 residues.

This clone is classed as medium-sized (0.01 to 0.1%). The gene calls are TRBV6-1 and TRBJ2-1; D may be TRBD1 (5 bases). The CDR3 has 14 amino acids. The germline V and J ends were trimmed by 3 bases and 3 bases, with 9 bases remaining between them. The germline V gene encodes CDR1 MNHNS and CDR2 SASEGT. CDR3 region: CASSDGQGYNEQFF. The CDR3 nucleotides read TGTGCCAGCAGTGATGGGCAGGGCTACAATGAGCAGTTCTTC.

The chain carries TRBV6-6 and TRBJ2-1, with D possibly being TRBD1 (6 bases). Trimming left V 3 bases short and J 7 bases short, with 16 bases between. The length of the CDR3 is 15 residues. Germline V gene sequence: CDR1 MNHNY, CDR2 SVGAGI (reference sequence). This CDR3 is CASSYNTGSSNEQFF. For the CDR3, the DNA is TGTGCCAGCAGTTATAATACAGGGAGTTCGAATGAGCAGTTCTTC.

The J gene is TRBJ2-7, the V gene TRBV19; tentative D call: TRBD1 (5 bases). The V gene's germline CDR1 is LNHDA and CDR2 SQIVND (reference sequence). The length of the CDR3 is 15 residues. Trimming pared 1 base from V and 3 bases from J, leaving 13 bases between. The DNA for the CDR3 is TGTGCCAGTAGTATAGCGCCGACAGTTATCTACGAGCAGTACTTC. It codes for CASSIAPTVIYEQYF.

The chain combines TRBV6-5 with TRBJ1-6; TRBD1 is a possible D gene (5 bases). Germline CDR1 is MNHEY and CDR2 is SVGAGI. Trimming shortened V by 5 bases and J by 14 bases, and 13 bases separated the two germline ends. This CDR3 spans 12 amino acids. The chain's CDR3 is CASSPRGDSLHF. The CDR3 nucleotides read TGTGCCAGCAGTCCCCGGGGGGATTCCCTCCACTTT.

A single count supports this clone. The gene calls are TRBV5-1 and TRBJ1-2, with 10 bases that match TRBD1. The V segment lost 0 bases and the J segment 5 bases; nucleotides outside the gene matches: 4. Germline V lookup: CDR1 SGHRS, CDR2 YFSETQ. This CDR3 is 15 amino acids long. The CDR3 DNA follows: TGCGCCAGCAGCTTGGTCGGGACAGGGGTATATGGCTACACCTTC. As protein: CASSLVGTGVYGYTF.

The rearrangement links TRBV11-2 to TRBJ2-3; tentative D call: TRBD2 (6 bases). Germline loops: CDR1 SGHAT, CDR2 FQNNGV. The germline V and J ends were trimmed by 5 bases and 2 bases, with 17 bases remaining between them. The CDR3 has 16 amino acids. CDR3 DNA sequence: TGTGCCAGCAGCCCCCAGGGACTGACCTACACAGATACGCAGTATTTT. Amino acids: CASSPQGLTYTDTQYF.